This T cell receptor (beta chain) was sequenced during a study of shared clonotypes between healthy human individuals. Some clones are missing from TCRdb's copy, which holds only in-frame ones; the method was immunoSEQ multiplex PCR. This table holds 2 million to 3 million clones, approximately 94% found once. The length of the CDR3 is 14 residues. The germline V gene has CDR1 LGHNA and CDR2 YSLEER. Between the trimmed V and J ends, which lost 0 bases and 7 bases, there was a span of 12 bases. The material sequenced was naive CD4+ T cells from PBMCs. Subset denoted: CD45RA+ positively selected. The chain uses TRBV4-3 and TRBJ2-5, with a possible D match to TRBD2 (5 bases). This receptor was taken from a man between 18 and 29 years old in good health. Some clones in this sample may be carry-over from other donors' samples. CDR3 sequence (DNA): TGCGCCAGCAGCCAAGATCGGAGGTCGGGGACCCAGTACTTC. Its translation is CASSQDRRSGTQYF.